This TCR beta chain was found in a study of cytomegalovirus exposure and HLA in healthy donors. Study-wide background: Most donors, 81% of more than 300 genotyped, fell in the Caucasian-associated ancestry cluster.

Notes on the study in general: Association of a missense DCLRE1C variant with TCR beta V- and J-gene trimming was reported in a later analysis. Presence/absence analyses supposed approximately even sequencing depth among donors. In most subjects, TCR beta sequences reportedly gave accurate predictions of HLA-A and HLA-B alleles.

On this clone itself: Its antigen is still unknown.

It was with 60 Vbeta and 13 Jbeta primers that the PCR ran. Measured with immunoSEQ multiplex PCR; TCRdb has only the in-frame clones, and not every one. The table includes about 160,000 clones, roughly 63% detected once. Germline assignment: CDR1 SGHNT and CDR2 YENEEA. The CDR3 covers 16 residues. V was cut by 1 base and J by 5 bases, with 17 bases left in between. This TCR derives from a woman aged 55-69 years in good health and CMV-seropositive. Specimen: PBMCs. This chain uses TRBV11-3 with TRBJ2-5, with D perhaps TRBD1 (6 bases). The CDR3 DNA sequence: TGTGCCAGCAGCTTAGGCCGGGCAGGGGTTGGGGAGACCCAGTACTTC. Amino acids: CASSLGRAGVGETQYF.